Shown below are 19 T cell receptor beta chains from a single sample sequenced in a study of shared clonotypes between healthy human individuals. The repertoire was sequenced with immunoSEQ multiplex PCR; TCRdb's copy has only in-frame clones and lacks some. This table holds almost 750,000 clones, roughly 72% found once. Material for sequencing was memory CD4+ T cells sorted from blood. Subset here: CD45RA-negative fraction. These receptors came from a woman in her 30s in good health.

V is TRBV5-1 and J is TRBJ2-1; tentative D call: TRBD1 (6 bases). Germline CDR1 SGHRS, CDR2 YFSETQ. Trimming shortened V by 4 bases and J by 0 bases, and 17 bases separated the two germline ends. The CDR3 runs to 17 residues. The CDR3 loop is CASSPGDIWSSYNEQFF. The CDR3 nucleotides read TGCGCCAGCAGCCCCGGGGACATCTGGAGCTCCTACAATGAGCAGTTCTTC.

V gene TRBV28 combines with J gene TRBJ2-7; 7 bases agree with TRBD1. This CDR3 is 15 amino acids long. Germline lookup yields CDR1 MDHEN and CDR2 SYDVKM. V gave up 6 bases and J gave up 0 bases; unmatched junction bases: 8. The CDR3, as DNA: TGTGCCAGCAGCCAAGTACCAGGGGGCTCCTACGAGCAGTACTTC. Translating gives CASSQVPGGSYEQYF.

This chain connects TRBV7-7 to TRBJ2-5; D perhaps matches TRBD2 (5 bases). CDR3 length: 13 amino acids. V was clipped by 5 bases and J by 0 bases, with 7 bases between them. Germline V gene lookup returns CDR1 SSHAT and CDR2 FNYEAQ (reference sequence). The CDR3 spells CASSEGYQETQYF. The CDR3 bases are TGTGCCAGCAGCGAGGGCTACCAAGAGACCCAGTACTTC. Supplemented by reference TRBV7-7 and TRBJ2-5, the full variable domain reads GAGVSQSPRYKVTKRGQDVTLRCDPISSHATLYWYQQALGQGPEFLTYFNYEAQPDKSGLPSDRFSAERPEGSISTLTIQRTEQRDSAMYRCASSEGYQETQYFGPGTRLLVL.

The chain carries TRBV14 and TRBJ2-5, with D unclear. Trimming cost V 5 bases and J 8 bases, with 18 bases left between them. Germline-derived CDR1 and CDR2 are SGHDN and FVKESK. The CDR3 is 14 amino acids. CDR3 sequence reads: CASSDTTLLRTQYF. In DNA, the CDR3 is TGTGCCAGCAGCGATACTACGCTCCTACGCACCCAGTACTTC.

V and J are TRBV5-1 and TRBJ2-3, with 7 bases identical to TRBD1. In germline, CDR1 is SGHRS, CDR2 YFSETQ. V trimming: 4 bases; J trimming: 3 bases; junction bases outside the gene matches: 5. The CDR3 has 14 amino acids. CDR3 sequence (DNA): TGCGCCAGCAGCACGACAGGGCCGACAGATACGCAGTATTTT. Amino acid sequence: CASSTTGPTDTQYF.

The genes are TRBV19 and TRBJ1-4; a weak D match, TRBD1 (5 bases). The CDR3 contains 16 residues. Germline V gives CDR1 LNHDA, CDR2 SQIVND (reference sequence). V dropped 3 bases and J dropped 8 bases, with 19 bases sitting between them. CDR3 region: CASSIPDRQGREKLFF. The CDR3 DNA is TGTGCCAGTAGTATTCCGGACCGGCAGGGACGAGAAAAACTGTTTTTT.

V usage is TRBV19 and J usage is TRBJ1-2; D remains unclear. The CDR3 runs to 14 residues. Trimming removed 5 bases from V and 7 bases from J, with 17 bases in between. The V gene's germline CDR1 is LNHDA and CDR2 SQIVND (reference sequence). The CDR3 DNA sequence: TGTGCCAGTAGTGTGGGCGGCGACGTTGGTGGCTACACCTTC. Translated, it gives CASSVGGDVGGYTF.

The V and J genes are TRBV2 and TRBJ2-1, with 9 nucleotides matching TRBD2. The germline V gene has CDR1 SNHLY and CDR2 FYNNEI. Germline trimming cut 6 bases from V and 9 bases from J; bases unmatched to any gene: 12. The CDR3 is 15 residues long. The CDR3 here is CASREREAVMSEQFF. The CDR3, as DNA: TGTGCCAGCAGAGAGCGGGAGGCCGTAATGAGTGAGCAGTTCTTC.

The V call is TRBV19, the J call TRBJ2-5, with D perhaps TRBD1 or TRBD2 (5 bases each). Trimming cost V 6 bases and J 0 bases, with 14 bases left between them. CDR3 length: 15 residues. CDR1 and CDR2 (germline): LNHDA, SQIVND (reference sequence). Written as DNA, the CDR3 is TGTGCCAGTAGGAGCCGGGACGGCGACCAAGAGACCCAGTACTTC. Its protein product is CASRSRDGDQETQYF.

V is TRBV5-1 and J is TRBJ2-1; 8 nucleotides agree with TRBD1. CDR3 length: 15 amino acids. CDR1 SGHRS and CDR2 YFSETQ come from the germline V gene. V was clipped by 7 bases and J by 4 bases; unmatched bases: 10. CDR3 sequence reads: CASDPQGAVYNEQFF. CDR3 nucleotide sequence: TGCGCCAGCGATCCTCAGGGGGCGGTATACAATGAGCAGTTCTTC.

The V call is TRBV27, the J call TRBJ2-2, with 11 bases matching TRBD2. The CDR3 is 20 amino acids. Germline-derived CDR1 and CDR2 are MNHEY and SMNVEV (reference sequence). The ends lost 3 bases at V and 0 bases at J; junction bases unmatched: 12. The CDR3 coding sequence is TGTGCCAGCAGTTTCCCCCCGCCACTAGCGGGAGTTTCGAACACCGGGGAGCTGTTTTTT. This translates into CASSFPPPLAGVSNTGELFF.

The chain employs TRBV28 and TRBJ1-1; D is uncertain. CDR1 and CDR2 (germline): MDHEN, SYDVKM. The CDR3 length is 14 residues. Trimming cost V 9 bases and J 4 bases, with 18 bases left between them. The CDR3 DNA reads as TGTGCCAGTACCGAGGGAGGTTCTGGCACTGAAGCTTTCTTT. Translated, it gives CASTEGGSGTEAFF.

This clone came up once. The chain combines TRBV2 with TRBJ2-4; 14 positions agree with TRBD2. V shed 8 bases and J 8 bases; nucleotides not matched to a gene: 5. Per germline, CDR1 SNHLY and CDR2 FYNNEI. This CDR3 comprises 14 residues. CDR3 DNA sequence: TGTGCCAGCTGGACTAGCGGGAGGTTGGACATTCAGTACTTC. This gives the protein CASWTSGRLDIQYF.

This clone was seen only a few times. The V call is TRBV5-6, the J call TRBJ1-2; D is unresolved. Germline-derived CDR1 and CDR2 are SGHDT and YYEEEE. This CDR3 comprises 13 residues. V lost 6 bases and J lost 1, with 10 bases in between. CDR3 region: CASTQKINYGYTF. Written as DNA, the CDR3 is TGTGCCAGCACCCAAAAGATTAACTATGGCTACACCTTC.

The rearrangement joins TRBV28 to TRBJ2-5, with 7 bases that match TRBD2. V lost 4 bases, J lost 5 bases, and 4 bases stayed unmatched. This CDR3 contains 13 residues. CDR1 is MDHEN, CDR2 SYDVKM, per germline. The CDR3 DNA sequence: TGTGCCAGCAGTTCAAGCGGGGCGGAGACCCAGTACTTC. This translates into CASSSSGAETQYF.

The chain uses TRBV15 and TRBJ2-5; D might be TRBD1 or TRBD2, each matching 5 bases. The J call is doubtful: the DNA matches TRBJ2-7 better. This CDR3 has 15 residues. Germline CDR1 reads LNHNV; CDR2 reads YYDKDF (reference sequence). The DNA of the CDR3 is TGTGCCACCAGCAGAGGTGGCAGGGACGCCTACGAGCAGTACTTC. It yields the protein CATSRGGRDAYEQYF.

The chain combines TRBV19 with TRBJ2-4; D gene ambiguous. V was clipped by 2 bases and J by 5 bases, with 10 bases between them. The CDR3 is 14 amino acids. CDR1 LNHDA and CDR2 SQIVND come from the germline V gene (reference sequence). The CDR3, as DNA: TGTGCCAGTAGTATACGTGGCAGAGAAAACATTCAGTACTTC. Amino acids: CASSIRGRENIQYF.

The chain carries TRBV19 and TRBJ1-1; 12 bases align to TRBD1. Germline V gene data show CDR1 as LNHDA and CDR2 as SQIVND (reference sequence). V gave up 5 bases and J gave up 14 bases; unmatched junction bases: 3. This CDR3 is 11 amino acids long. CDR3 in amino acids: CASSSGTGGFF. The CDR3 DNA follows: TGTGCCAGTAGTTCCGGGACAGGGGGCTTCTTT.

CDR3 region: CASSKPGGRSTYEQYF. The CDR3 bases are TGTGCCAGCAGCAAACCTGGCGGGAGGTCTACCTACGAGCAGTACTTC. This chain joins TRBV4-2 and TRBJ2-7; 8 positions agree with TRBD2. The CDR3 contains 16 residues. The germline CDR1 and CDR2 sequences are LGHNA and YNFKEQ. The J segment lost 2 bases and the V segment lost 5 bases, leaving 11 bases of the junction unmatched.